This section outlines one T cell receptor beta chain sequence together with its context. Recruited during active infection, patients (from Seattle) were subsequently followed longitudinally. These data originate in a study of blood T cell repertoires in COVID-19. Looking at the study overall: Nucleic acid was either cDNA or gDNA, and it came from T cells, B-cell-depleted T cells, or PBMCs.

Method: immunoSEQ multiplex PCR; TCRdb's copy keeps in-frame clones and lacks some. The top ten clones hold about 2% of a sample with some 270,000 clones, 90% of them seen once. The V and J ends lost 1 base and 10 bases, in that order; junction bases with no gene match: 9. The CDR3 contains 15 residues. Germline V CDR1 and CDR2: LGHDT, YNNKEL (reference sequence). This receptor was obtained from a woman in her sixties or seventies with COVID-19, enrolled during active disease. The chain uses TRBV3-1 (or the pseudogene TRBV3-2) and TRBJ2-1, with 8 nucleotides matching TRBD2. Sequencing was done on a sample of peripheral blood. The DNA of the CDR3 is TGTGCCAGCAGCCAAGGTCACAGGACTAGCAGAGAGCAGTTCTTC. Its protein is CASSQGHRTSREQFF.